Presented here are 27 T cell receptor beta chains from one specimen sequenced in a study of post-analysis software for immune sequencing data (dated by TCRdb to the mid-2010s). Results and caveats for the whole study, not just this receptor: Significantly higher frequencies in patients than in controls were found for about 5 TRBV segments, including TRBV5-6, TRBV5-1 and TRBV20-1.

The library was produced with PCR. Data came from an Illumina HiSeq 2500. To reduce PCR and sequencing biases, unique molecular identifiers were built into the TCR beta cDNA libraries. TCRdb reran the public reads through fastp at Q25 and MiXCR, keeping productive beta chains. Every distinct CDR3 protein forms one entry, paired with its most common genes and DNA. In all, the sample holds 750,000 to 950,000 distinct CDR3 sequences, and approximately 53% of those were seen once. 4.6% of the sample goes to the ten largest clones. Which antigens these TCRs recognize remains unknown. Input material: blood. These receptors originate from a girl aged 10 to 17 with multiple sclerosis.

V gene TRBV10-3 combines with J gene TRBJ2-1; TRBD1 might be the D (5 bases). CDR3 length: 11 residues. V was pared by 9 bases and J by 8 bases, with 11 bases between. Germline CDR1 is ENHRY and CDR2 is SYGVKD. Written as DNA, the CDR3 is TGTGCCATGTCCCAGGGCCATGAGCAGTTCTTC. Residues: CAMSQGHEQFF.

The chain recombines TRBV7-9 with TRBJ2-3; D call uncertain. Trimming cost V 5 bases and J 5 bases, with 17 bases left between them. Germline V gene sequence: CDR1 SEHNR, CDR2 FQNEAQ (reference sequence). The CDR3 runs 15 residues. Here the CDR3 reads CASSRVGFGQDTQYF. The CDR3 nucleotides read TGTGCCAGCAGCCGTGTGGGATTCGGCCAAGATACGCAGTATTTT.

The J gene is TRBJ2-5, the V gene TRBV29-1; TRBD2 matches 8 bases. V dropped 3 bases and J dropped 2; count of bases not matched to a gene: 5. The CDR3 length is 14 residues. The V gene's germline CDR1 is SQVTM and CDR2 ANQGSEA. The CDR3 region has the DNA TGCAGCGTTGATACTAGCGGAAGACAAGAGACCCAGTACTTC. Translated, it gives CSVDTSGRQETQYF.

This rearrangement joins TRBV4-1 to TRBJ1-2; D ambiguous. This CDR3 is 13 amino acids long. Germline CDR1 MGHRA, CDR2 YSYEKL. Trimming removed 0 bases from V and 7 bases from J, with 9 bases in between. CDR3 residues: CASSQDSFAGYTF. CDR3 DNA sequence: TGCGCCAGCAGCCAAGACTCCTTCGCTGGCTACACCTTC.

This clonotype has a single count. The rearrangement uses TRBV6-5 and TRBJ2-5; D may correspond to TRBD1 or TRBD2 (5 bases each). Germline V gene lookup returns CDR1 MNHEY and CDR2 SVGAGI. Trimming cost V 5 bases and J 5 bases, with 18 bases left between them. The CDR3 totals 15 residues. CDR3 DNA: TGTGCCAGCAGTACGGACTGGAGAGGGGAGGAGACCCAGTACTTC. Translating it yields CASSTDWRGEETQYF.

This sequence joins TRBV12-3 or TRBV12-4 and TRBJ1-2, with TRBD1 identical over 11 bases. The ends lost 2 bases at V and 3 bases at J; junction bases unmatched: 2. The CDR3 totals 15 residues. CDR3 protein: CASSLWTGGDYGYTF. CDR3 sequence (DNA): TGTGCCAGCAGTTTATGGACAGGGGGCGACTATGGCTACACCTTC.

This clonotype was detected a few times. The V and J genes are TRBV6-1 and TRBJ2-7; TRBD1 matches at 7 bases. This CDR3 is 15 amino acids long. Germline trimming cut 7 bases from V and 1 base from J; bases unmatched to any gene: 10. Germline V gene sequence: CDR1 MNHNS, CDR2 SASEGT. The DNA for the CDR3 is TGTGCCAGCAATTTAAGGGCAGGGGGATCCTACGAGCAGTACTTC. This codes for CASNLRAGGSYEQYF.

The chain uses TRBV29-1 and TRBJ1-2; 10 bases are shared with TRBD1. Germline-derived CDR1 and CDR2 are SQVTM and ANQGSEA. This CDR3 has 13 residues. With V trimmed by 5 bases and J by 2 bases, 2 bases remained unmatched. The CDR3 sequence is CSVLGQGNYGYTF. The CDR3, as DNA: TGCAGCGTTCTGGGACAGGGGAACTATGGCTACACCTTC.

The CDR3 loop is CASSQVEGSREQYF. CDR3 DNA sequence: TGCGCCAGCAGCCAAGTCGAAGGGAGCCGGGAGCAGTACTTC. The V gene is TRBV4-1, the J gene TRBJ2-5; a weak D match, TRBD2 (6 bases). The CDR3 runs 14 residues. Germline V gives CDR1 MGHRA, CDR2 YSYEKL. Trimming removed 1 base at V and 11 bases at J, with 17 bases between.

This clonotype showed up just a few times. As DNA, the CDR3 is TGTGCCAGCAGCGTAGATCCGGGACTCTACGAGCAGTACTTC. Its protein is CASSVDPGLYEQYF. V gene TRBV9 combines with J gene TRBJ2-7; weak D call: TRBD2 (6 bases). Looked up from germline, CDR1 is SGDLS and CDR2 is YYNGEE. The CDR3 consists of 14 residues. Deletions cut 0 bases from V and 3 bases from J, with 10 bases between.

The chain carries TRBV28 and TRBJ2-3, with 9 bases fitting TRBD2. Germline V gene lookup returns CDR1 MDHEN and CDR2 SYDVKM. V lost 6 bases, J lost 6 bases, and 13 bases stayed unmatched. This CDR3 has 16 residues. CDR3 sequence: CASSKMAGGFVDTQYF. CDR3 DNA: TGTGCCAGCAGCAAAATGGCGGGAGGGTTTGTGGATACGCAGTATTTT.

This clonotype showed up just a few times. The chain joins TRBV6-6 to TRBJ1-5; maybe TRBD1 (5 bases). V was trimmed by 2 bases and J by 7 bases, leaving 15 bases between them. Germline lookup yields CDR1 MNHNY and CDR2 SVGAGI (reference sequence). This CDR3 is built from 15 residues. CDR3 in DNA: TGTGCCAGCAGTTACCGCCAGGGATGGGAACAGCCCCAGCATTTT. It specifies CASSYRQGWEQPQHF.

This clonotype was observed a single time. The germline gene is not matched at one end of the junction; a read error may be the cause. The chain links TRBV7-8 to TRBJ2-1, with TRBD2 identical over 9 bases. Germline CDR1 and CDR2: SGHVS and FQNEAQ. There are 17 residues in the CDR3. CDR3 DNA: TGTGCCAGCAGCTTAGGTAGCTGGAGCGGGGGGTACAATGAGCAGTTCTTT. Its translation is CASSLGSWSGGYNEQFF.

This chain connects TRBV5-5 to TRBJ1-2; TRBD1 matches at 7 bases. Per germline, CDR1 SGHKS and CDR2 YYEKEE (reference sequence). This CDR3 is 15 amino acids long. V lost 0 bases and J lost 1; bases outside the gene matches: 3. The CDR3 region has the DNA TGTGCCAGCAGCTTGGCGGGACAGATTAACTATGGCTACACCTTC. Protein: CASSLAGQINYGYTF.

The chain uses TRBV9 and TRBJ2-3; the match to TRBD2 covers 13 bases. V was pared by 3 bases and J by 0 bases, with 7 bases of the junction left unmatched. The CDR3 extends over 18 amino acids. Germline values: CDR1 SGDLS, CDR2 YYNGEE. The CDR3 DNA sequence: TGTGCCAGCAGCGGGACTAGCGGGAGTATAACTAGCACAGATACGCAGTATTTT. It translates to CASSGTSGSITSTDTQYF.

The chain joins TRBV20-1 to TRBJ2-3; TRBD2 aligns across 11 bases. Trimming cost V 2 bases and J 6 bases; bases outside gene matches: 7. Germline-derived CDR1 and CDR2 are DFQATT and SNEGSKA (reference sequence). The CDR3 length is 15 residues. In nucleotides, the CDR3 is TGCAGTGCTAGAAGTAGCGGGAGGGCCTATGATACGCAGTATTTT. As protein: CSARSSGRAYDTQYF.

This CDR3 is CASGAAPTGAQETQYF. CDR3 coding DNA: TGTGCCAGCGGCGCCGCCCCTACCGGAGCGCAAGAGACCCAGTACTTC. J is TRBJ2-5 and V is TRBV9; D gene ambiguous. This CDR3 region has 16 residues. The germline V and J ends were trimmed by 7 bases and 2 bases, with 21 bases remaining between them. CDR1 and CDR2 (germline): SGDLS, YYNGEE.

This chain connects TRBV25-1 to TRBJ1-2; D not certain. V lost 3 bases and J lost 4, with 9 bases in between. Germline values: CDR1 MGHDK, CDR2 SYGVNS. The CDR3 loop spans 13 amino acids. CDR3 coding DNA: TGTGCCAGCAGTGATCCGGCCTTCTATGGCTACACCTTC. As protein: CASSDPAFYGYTF.

V gene TRBV28 combines with J gene TRBJ1-5; 9 positions agree with TRBD1. The length of the CDR3 is 14 residues. Losses at the gene ends were 4 bases for V and 5 bases for J; bases not matched to a gene: 3. Germline CDR1 is MDHEN and CDR2 is SYDVKM. CDR3 amino acids: CASSWGQGHQPQHF. The CDR3 DNA sequence: TGTGCCAGCAGTTGGGGACAGGGTCATCAGCCCCAGCATTTT.

V gene TRBV5-1 combines with J gene TRBJ1-2, with a possible D match to TRBD1 (6 bases). The V gene lost 7 bases and the J gene lost 5 bases, with 18 bases spanning the gap. CDR3 length: 14 amino acids. Germline V gene sequence: CDR1 SGHRS, CDR2 YFSETQ. For the CDR3, the DNA is TGCGCCAGCGCCTTCGGCGGGACATCATATGGCTACACCTTC. It codes for CASAFGGTSYGYTF.

This clonotype was found a few times. V gene TRBV28 combines with J gene TRBJ2-5, with D perhaps TRBD1 (6 bases). Germline CDR1 and CDR2: MDHEN and SYDVKM. V was trimmed by 6 bases and J by 4 bases, leaving 9 bases between them. This CDR3 contains 12 residues. CDR3 coding DNA: TGTGCCAGCAGACAGGGTTCAGAGACCCAGTACTTC. It encodes CASRQGSETQYF.

This sequence joins TRBV7-2 and TRBJ2-1; D is perhaps TRBD1 (5 bases). Trimming shortened V by 5 bases and J by 4 bases, and 12 bases separated the two germline ends. The CDR3 is made up of 14 amino acids. The germline CDR1 and CDR2 sequences are SGHTA and FQGNSA. CDR3: CASSRQTGYNEQFF. CDR3 bases: TGTGCCAGCAGCCGACAGACTGGGTACAATGAGCAGTTCTTC.

The chain links TRBV12-3 or TRBV12-4 to TRBJ2-7; the match to TRBD2 covers 9 bases. The CDR3 loop spans 13 amino acids. Trimming removed 7 bases from V and 4 bases from J; junction bases left unmatched: 5. This CDR3 is CASKAGGTYEQYF. The CDR3 bases are TGTGCCAGCAAGGCGGGAGGGACTTACGAGCAGTACTTC.

The chain employs TRBV15 and TRBJ1-1, with a possible D match to TRBD1 (5 bases). V was clipped by 2 bases and J by 5 bases, with 12 bases between them. From germline, CDR1 is LNHNV and CDR2 YYDKDF (reference sequence). The CDR3 spans 14 residues. The CDR3 nucleotides are TGTGCCACCAGCAGAACGGGGGGGGAGACTGAAGCTTTCTTT. Amino acids: CATSRTGGETEAFF.

DNA of the CDR3: TGCAGCGTTGTCGGGAGGGCCGACGAGCAGTACTTC. Translated, it gives CSVVGRADEQYF. The chain combines TRBV29-1 with TRBJ2-7, with TRBD2 matching 8 bases. This CDR3 is built from 12 residues. Germline CDR1 is SQVTM and CDR2 is ANQGSEA. With 4 bases clipped from V and 5 bases from J, the junction kept 4 bases outside the gene matches.

The chain recombines TRBV5-1 with TRBJ2-1; 7 bases match TRBD2. Germline CDR1 is SGHRS and CDR2 is YFSETQ. CDR3 length equals 15 residues. V lost 2 bases, J lost 5 bases, and 7 bases stayed unmatched. The CDR3 protein is CASSFGLVPHNEQFF. CDR3 sequence (DNA): TGCGCCAGCAGCTTTGGACTAGTCCCACACAATGAGCAGTTCTTC.

The chain couples TRBV19 to TRBJ2-1; 8 nucleotides align to TRBD2. The V and J ends lost 6 bases and 1 base, in that order; junction bases with no gene match: 5. This CDR3 has 15 residues. Germline V lookup: CDR1 LNHDA, CDR2 SQIVND (reference sequence). In DNA, the CDR3 is TGTGCCAGTAGGATTAGCGGGGATTCCTACAATGAGCAGTTCTTC. Translation gives CASRISGDSYNEQFF.